This is a list of T cell receptor beta chains from one sample in a study of CD4+ T cells in melanoma. Data came from immunoSEQ multiplex PCR; TCRdb stores just in-frame clones and leaves some out. The table lists about 140,000 clones, around nine tenths of them singletons. These receptors were collected from a human donor with melanoma. Both conserved end residues are part of each CDR3. D genes are given only for firm matches.

j_gene,d_gene,v_gene,CDR3nt,CDR3aa
TRBJ2-2,-,TRBV5-1,TGCGCCAGCGCGGGGGCGTCGAACACCGGGGAGCTGTTTTTT,CASAGASNTGELFF
TRBJ2-5,TRBD2,TRBV7-2,TGTGCCAGCAGCCCACCGGCGGGGGGAGAGACCCAGTACTTC,CASSPPAGGETQYF
TRBJ2-3,TRBD1,TRBV19,TGTGCCAGTAGTAAGGGGGCCGGGACAGGGACTTCAGATACGCAGTATTTT,CASSKGAGTGTSDTQYF
TRBJ1-2,-,TRBV30,TGTGCCTGGAGGGAGACAGTCTATGGCTACACCTTC,CAWRETVYGYTF
TRBJ1-4,TRBD1,TRBV5-6,TGTGCCAGCAGCTTGGGGACAGGGGATGAAAAACTGTTTTTT,CASSLGTGDEKLFF
TRBJ2-5,-,TRBV11-3,TGTGCCAGCAGCTTGTGGGCCCGGGAGACCCAGTACTTC,CASSLWARETQYF
TRBJ1-5,TRBD1,TRBV18,TGTGCCAGCTCACCGGGGACAGCCAATCAGCCCCAGCATTTT,CASSPGTANQPQHF
TRBJ2-6,-,TRBV7-6,TGTGCCAGCAGCCTAGAAGTAGGCCCTGGGGCCAACGTCCTGACTTTC,CASSLEVGPGANVLTF
TRBJ1-2,-,TRBV10-2,TGCGCCAGCAGTGAGTCGGCAGTCTACTATGGCTACACCTTC,CASSESAVYYGYTF
TRBJ1-2,TRBD1,TRBV29-1,TGCAGCGTCGCACCTACAGGGGTTGACGGCTACACCTTC,CSVAPTGVDGYTF
TRBJ1-1,-,TRBV5-1,TGCGCCAGCAAACGGACCCGCTCCCCGAACACTGAAGCTTTCTTT,CASKRTRSPNTEAFF
TRBJ2-7,TRBD1,TRBV6-6,TGTGCCAGCAGAAAAGGACAGGGGATTTACGAGCAGTACTTC,CASRKGQGIYEQYF